This T cell receptor (beta chain) was captured by sequencing in a study of blood T cell repertoires in COVID-19. Turning to the study itself: Samples came from the United States, Italy and Spain, spanning acute and convalescent COVID-19. Sample material is recorded as cDNA or gDNA derived from T cells, B-cell-depleted T cells, or PBMCs.

Sequencing was performed with immunoSEQ multiplex PCR; in TCRdb, only in-frame clones are kept and a portion is missing. The repertoire holds roughly 170,000 clones, approximately 86% seen once, with 2.7% in the top ten. The sequenced material came from peripheral blood. This TCR derives from a man aged 40-49 years with active or convalescent COVID-19.

The CDR3 bases are TGTGCCAGCAACCTAGGACAGACCTCCTACGAGCAGTACTTC. Its protein is CASNLGQTSYEQYF. The V call is TRBV5-6, the J call TRBJ2-7; the D gene is possibly TRBD1 (6 bases). V gave up 6 bases and J gave up 0 bases, with 13 bases separating them. The CDR3 is made up of 14 amino acids. Germline CDR1 SGHDT, CDR2 YYEEEE.